This T cell receptor (beta chain) derives from a study of blood T cell repertoires in COVID-19 (TCRdb year 2020). Turning to the overall study: Collaborator samples came from the United States, Italy and Spain and covered acute and convalescent phases of COVID-19. The prospective study material was composed of cDNA or gDNA derived from T cells, B-cell-depleted T cells, or PBMCs. The dataset comprised deeply sampled blood TCRbeta repertoires from subjects exposed to, actively infected with, or recovered from COVID-19. A freely available public database, intended as a resource for researchers studying the immune response to SARS-CoV-2, is where the repertoires were released. Samples came from the ongoing ImmuneRACE study (first 160 participants) plus 1,254 subjects from 6 global collaborators. Sample metadata almost always included a de-identified subject ID, COVID-19 status, age in years and sex. Where available, HLA class I and class II types were obtained from metadata supplied by the sample provider rather than from assay-based typing.

One collaborating source in Seattle enrolled patients while the patients were actively infected and followed the patients over time throughout the course of disease. Whole blood was collected in K2EDTA tubes by collaborating institutions according to the institutions' own protocols. Collaborator samples were shipped for TCRbeta analysis as frozen whole blood, isolated PBMCs, or DNA extracted from either sample type. TCRbeta CDR3 regions were amplified from genomic DNA using the immunoSEQ Assay, a bias-controlled multiplex PCR. The paper's data handling went like this. Nucleated cell counts per sample were estimated from amplification of reference gene primers within the assay. To quantify the absolute abundance of each unique TCRbeta CDR3 rearrangement, sequence reads were collapsed and filtered. For each sample, productive Simpson clonality was calculated by taking the square root of Simpson's diversity index across productive rearrangements. TCRdb carries this immuneACCESS record with in-frame sequences only. Its versions omit some clonotypes, under half of them owing to an unresolved V gene in the studies checked, with the rest unexplained. The DNA was the basis for D and trimming; V, J and clone size are from that table. The sample records about 150,000 clones, roughly 93% of which are singletons. The leading ten clones occupy about 5.3% of the sample.

Turning to this clone: Its binding antigen is unknown. There are no base qualities to consult, and no much larger clone falls within one base.

What the work shows at the level of the full study, not this receptor alone: Clinical and demographic metadata were provided uncurated, with the amount varying by source and participant.

As encoded in the germline V gene, CDR1 is SGHVS while CDR2 is FQNEAQ. The CDR3 spans 15 residues, from the cysteine through the phenylalanine. Just the 45-base CDR3 DNA is kept, in frame starting at base 1. The trim is 1 base for V and 2 bases for J, with a gap of 10 bases between the germline ends. The clonotype was recovered from a man aged 18 to 30 with COVID-19, enrolled during active disease. The rearrangement combines TRBV7-8 with TRBJ2-3; the best D guess is TRBD2, with 7 bases matching. Source material: peripheral blood. The nucleotides read TGTGCCAGCAGCTTAGGAGGGGGGGACACAGATACGCAGTATTTT. It is translated as CASSLGGGDTDTQYF.